This TCR beta chain originates from a study of blood T cell repertoires in COVID-19 (dated by TCRdb to 2019 to 2021). Regarding the complete study: Collaborator samples came from the United States, Italy and Spain and covered acute and convalescent phases of COVID-19. The material from the prospective study consisted of cDNA or gDNA derived from T cells, B-cell-depleted T cells, or PBMCs. Deeply sampled blood TCRbeta repertoires from subjects exposed to, actively infected with, or recovered from COVID-19 were included in the dataset. The repertoires were made available in a free public database intended to serve as a resource for research on the immune response to SARS-CoV-2. Samples came from the ongoing ImmuneRACE study (first 160 participants) plus 1,254 subjects from 6 global collaborators. The sample metadata nearly always contained a de-identified subject ID, COVID-19 status, age in years and sex. Where available, HLA class I and class II types were taken from metadata supplied by the sample provider and were not determined by assay-based typing. Overall results and qualifications from the work: How much clinical and demographic metadata was included differed by source and by participant, and the metadata was provided uncurated.

The immunoSEQ Assay, a bias-controlled multiplex PCR, was used to amplify TCRbeta CDR3 regions from genomic DNA. From the authors' description of their analysis: The number of nucleated cells in each sample was estimated by amplification of reference gene primers within the assay. Sequence reads were collapsed and filtered to measure the absolute abundance of every unique TCRbeta CDR3 rearrangement. For each sample, productive Simpson clonality was calculated as the square root of Simpson's diversity index across productive rearrangements. TCRdb re-hosts the immuneACCESS table, in-frame sequences only. Its copies lack some clones; in the studies checked, an unresolved V gene accounts for under half of them, and the cause for the rest is not known. That table furnishes V, J and clone size, whereas the DNA furnished D and trimming. In all, the sample holds 170,000 or so clones, and around four fifths of those were seen once. The leading ten clones occupy roughly 2.9% of the sample.

As for this clone: This clone's antigen is unknown. Base-call qualities are not available, and no considerably larger clone is one nucleotide away.

Whole blood was collected in K2EDTA tubes by collaborating institutions according to the institutions' own protocols. For TCRbeta analysis, collaborators shipped samples as frozen whole blood, isolated PBMCs, or DNA extracted from either of those sample types. The CDR3, cysteine through phenylalanine, is 14 amino acids long. CDR3 DNA is the only sequence kept; it has 42 bases, read in frame from the first base. CDR1 and CDR2 (KGHSH, LQKENI) derive from the germline V gene. At the junction V is shortened by 3 bases and J by 4 bases; bases outside the gene matches: 2. Sequencing was done on a sample of peripheral blood. The receptor chain draws on TRBV18 and TRBJ1-5, with 8 middle bases fitting TRBD1. The receptor was derived from a woman aged 55-70 years with acute or convalescent COVID-19. The nucleotide sequence reads as follows: TGTGCCAGCTCACCTGGGACAGGAAATCAGCCCCAGCATTTT. This gives the protein CASSPGTGNQPQHF.